Listed below are T cell receptor beta chains from one sample, sequenced in a study of long-term antiretroviral therapy in people with HIV. Only in-frame clones appear in the TCRdb table, and some are missing; sequencing was by immunoSEQ multiplex PCR. The sample records tens of thousands of clones, approximately 95% being singletons. Sequenced material: unsorted PBMCs, taken 7.6 years after starting antiretroviral therapy. These receptors were taken from a woman aged 40 to 49 with HIV. CDR3s include the opening cysteine and the closing phenylalanine or tryptophan. Fields, in order: V gene, J gene, clone size, D gene, CDR3 length, CDR3 DNA, CDR3 protein. A D gene is named only where the DNA matches it firmly. Clone sizes are given selectively: once, few, many, or a class where the clone is expanded.

v_call: TRBV11-2
j_call: TRBJ2-7
clone_size: once
d_call: .
cdr3_length: 15
cdr3_nt: TGTGCCAGCAGCTTAGGTAGGACTCCCTCCTACGAGCAGTACTTC
cdr3_aa: CASSLGRTPSYEQYF

v_call: TRBV6-5
j_call: TRBJ1-5
clone_size: .
d_call: .
cdr3_length: 14
cdr3_nt: TGTGCCAGCAGCCACACCCGAGACAATCAGCCCCAGCATTTT
cdr3_aa: CASSHTRDNQPQHF

v_call: TRBV11-2
j_call: TRBJ2-7
clone_size: .
d_call: .
cdr3_length: 14
cdr3_nt: TGTGCCAGCAGCCCCCGACAGAAATCCTACGAGCAGTACTTC
cdr3_aa: CASSPRQKSYEQYF

v_call: TRBV10-3
j_call: TRBJ1-2
clone_size: .
d_call: .
cdr3_length: 14
cdr3_nt: TGTGCCATCCGGGGGCTGACAGGAAAGGATGGCTACACCTTC
cdr3_aa: CAIRGLTGKDGYTF

v_call: TRBV19
j_call: TRBJ1-6
clone_size: .
d_call: .
cdr3_length: 14
cdr3_nt: TGTGCCAGTAGTAAAACGGACATTAGTTCACCCCTCCACTTT
cdr3_aa: CASSKTDISSPLHF

v_call: TRBV19
j_call: TRBJ2-4
clone_size: .
d_call: .
cdr3_length: 17
cdr3_nt: TGTGCCAGTAGCCCTCTACTCCTAGGGGCAGCCAAAAACATTCAGTACTTC
cdr3_aa: CASSPLLLGAAKNIQYF

v_call: TRBV4-1
j_call: TRBJ1-1
clone_size: .
d_call: .
cdr3_length: 13
cdr3_nt: TGCGCCAGCAGCCCGACAGGTCGGTTCGAAGCTTTCTTT
cdr3_aa: CASSPTGRFEAFF

v_call: TRBV5-6
j_call: TRBJ1-3
clone_size: .
d_call: .
cdr3_length: 15
cdr3_nt: TGTGCCAGCAGCGGAAAAGGAGGGTTTGGAAACACCATATATTTT
cdr3_aa: CASSGKGGFGNTIYF

v_call: TRBV29-1
j_call: TRBJ1-2
clone_size: .
d_call: TRBD1
cdr3_length: 15
cdr3_nt: TGCAGCGTCCAGCCCCCGGACAGGGTCTTCGGTGGCTACACCTTC
cdr3_aa: CSVQPPDRVFGGYTF

v_call: TRBV5-4
j_call: TRBJ2-7
clone_size: .
d_call: TRBD1
cdr3_length: 14
cdr3_nt: TGTGCCAGCAGCTTCCGGGACAGGGTCAACGAGCAGTACTTC
cdr3_aa: CASSFRDRVNEQYF

v_call: TRBV4-1
j_call: TRBJ2-1
clone_size: .
d_call: TRBD2
cdr3_length: 15
cdr3_nt: TGCGCCAGCAGCGACCTGGGGGAGGGCTACAATGAGCAGTTCTTC
cdr3_aa: CASSDLGEGYNEQFF

v_call: TRBV5-1
j_call: TRBJ2-5
clone_size: .
d_call: .
cdr3_length: 14
cdr3_nt: TGCGCCAGCAGCTTTAACAGTCAACAAGAGACCCAGTACTTC
cdr3_aa: CASSFNSQQETQYF

v_call: TRBV5-1
j_call: TRBJ1-5
clone_size: .
d_call: .
cdr3_length: 13
cdr3_nt: TGCGCCAGCAGCTTTTGGGGAAATCAGCCCCAGCATTTT
cdr3_aa: CASSFWGNQPQHF

v_call: TRBV7-9
j_call: TRBJ1-1
clone_size: .
d_call: .
cdr3_length: 16
cdr3_nt: TGTGCCAGCAGCCCCCGAAACATGGTGAGGAGCACTGAAGCTTTCTTT
cdr3_aa: CASSPRNMVRSTEAFF

v_call: TRBV2
j_call: TRBJ1-1
clone_size: .
d_call: .
cdr3_length: 15
cdr3_nt: TGTGCCAGCCTCGGGGAGGACTCGAGGGGCACTGAAGCTTTCTTT
cdr3_aa: CASLGEDSRGTEAFF

v_call: TRBV19
j_call: TRBJ2-1
clone_size: .
d_call: .
cdr3_length: 14
cdr3_nt: TGTGCCAGTAGATCCCTTTCCCAATACAATGAGCAGTTCTTC
cdr3_aa: CASRSLSQYNEQFF

v_call: TRBV9
j_call: TRBJ2-2
clone_size: .
d_call: .
cdr3_length: 15
cdr3_nt: TGTGCCAGCAGCGTTTGGGACGGCATCACCGGGGAGCTGTTTTTT
cdr3_aa: CASSVWDGITGELFF

v_call: TRBV9
j_call: TRBJ1-5
clone_size: .
d_call: .
cdr3_length: 15
cdr3_nt: TGTGCCAGCAGCGTAGGGGAGACCCAGCCACAGCCCCAGCATTTT
cdr3_aa: CASSVGETQPQPQHF

v_call: TRBV11-2
j_call: TRBJ2-1
clone_size: .
d_call: .
cdr3_length: 16
cdr3_nt: TGTGCCAGCAGCTCCTTGCAGGGGCTTATCTACAATGAGCAGTTCTTC
cdr3_aa: CASSSLQGLIYNEQFF

v_call: TRBV4-3
j_call: TRBJ2-1
clone_size: .
d_call: .
cdr3_length: 18
cdr3_nt: TGCGCCAGCAGCCAACCCCGGGGGCGTCCCAGCTCCTACAATGAGCAGTTCTTC
cdr3_aa: CASSQPRGRPSSYNEQFF

v_call: TRBV15
j_call: TRBJ1-1
clone_size: .
d_call: TRBD1
cdr3_length: 16
cdr3_nt: TGTGCCACCAGCAAGTCTTTTGACAGGGGCCGAACTGAAGCTTTCTTT
cdr3_aa: CATSKSFDRGRTEAFF

v_call: TRBV5-1
j_call: TRBJ1-1
clone_size: .
d_call: .
cdr3_length: 13
cdr3_nt: TGCGCCAGCAGCTTTGATATGAACGGTGAAGCTTTCTTT
cdr3_aa: CASSFDMNGEAFF

v_call: TRBV5-4
j_call: TRBJ2-3
clone_size: .
d_call: .
cdr3_length: 16
cdr3_nt: TGTGCCAGCAGCTTGGCCACGACTTCTAGCACAGATACGCAGTATTTT
cdr3_aa: CASSLATTSSTDTQYF

v_call: TRBV27
j_call: TRBJ1-6
clone_size: once
d_call: TRBD1
cdr3_length: 14
cdr3_nt: TGTGCCAGCAGTTGGGCAGGGGGCGGGTCACCCCTCCACTTT
cdr3_aa: CASSWAGGGSPLHF

v_call: TRBV27
j_call: TRBJ2-7
clone_size: once
d_call: TRBD1
cdr3_length: 18
cdr3_nt: TGTGCCAGCAGACCCCGTCCCGGGACAGGTCTAAGCTCCTACGAGCAGTACTTC
cdr3_aa: CASRPRPGTGLSSYEQYF

v_call: TRBV25-1
j_call: TRBJ2-4
clone_size: .
d_call: .
cdr3_length: 15
cdr3_nt: TGTGCCAGCAGTGAACAAGGGGCCGGCAAAAACATTCAGTACTTC
cdr3_aa: CASSEQGAGKNIQYF

v_call: TRBV19
j_call: TRBJ2-2
clone_size: .
d_call: .
cdr3_length: 15
cdr3_nt: TGTGCCAGTAGTATAGGTCCGGGGTTGGCCGGGGAGCTGTTTTTT
cdr3_aa: CASSIGPGLAGELFF

v_call: TRBV9
j_call: TRBJ1-3
clone_size: .
d_call: .
cdr3_length: 14
cdr3_nt: TGTGCCAGCAGCGCAGGGATCTCTGGAAACACCATATATTTT
cdr3_aa: CASSAGISGNTIYF

v_call: TRBV19
j_call: TRBJ1-2
clone_size: .
d_call: .
cdr3_length: 13
cdr3_nt: TGTGCCAGTAGTATTCGAACAGGGTACGGCTACACCTTC
cdr3_aa: CASSIRTGYGYTF

v_call: TRBV4-3
j_call: TRBJ2-7
clone_size: .
d_call: TRBD2
cdr3_length: 17
cdr3_nt: TGCGCCAGCAGCCAAAGATTTAGCGGGGGAAGCTCCTACGAGCAGTACTTC
cdr3_aa: CASSQRFSGGSSYEQYF

v_call: TRBV11-2
j_call: TRBJ2-7
clone_size: .
d_call: .
cdr3_length: 17
cdr3_nt: TGTGCCAGCAGTTCTAGGAGGGTGGGCCTTCCACCTGGGGAGCAGTACTTC
cdr3_aa: CASSSRRVGLPPGEQYF

v_call: TRBV9
j_call: TRBJ1-6
clone_size: .
d_call: TRBD1
cdr3_length: 14
cdr3_nt: TGTGCCAGCAGCGTGCAACAGGGGGACTCACCCCTCCACTTT
cdr3_aa: CASSVQQGDSPLHF

v_call: TRBV4-1
j_call: TRBJ2-7
clone_size: .
d_call: .
cdr3_length: 15
cdr3_nt: TGCGCCAGCAGCCAAGAATGGCCGGGTGCCTACGAGCAGTACTTC
cdr3_aa: CASSQEWPGAYEQYF

v_call: TRBV5-1
j_call: TRBJ1-2
clone_size: .
d_call: TRBD1
cdr3_length: 14
cdr3_nt: TGCGCCAGCAGCTCTCCGGGACAGGGCCATGGCTACACCTTC
cdr3_aa: CASSSPGQGHGYTF

v_call: TRBV30
j_call: TRBJ1-4
clone_size: .
d_call: .
cdr3_length: 16
cdr3_nt: TGTGCCTGGAGTGGCCGTGGGGCCGGTTATAATGAAAAACTGTTTTTT
cdr3_aa: CAWSGRGAGYNEKLFF

v_call: TRBV7-2
j_call: TRBJ2-3
clone_size: .
d_call: TRBD2
cdr3_length: 17
cdr3_nt: TGTGCCAGCAGCTTAGTGGCCTTGCGGGGGGACACAGATACGCAGTATTTT
cdr3_aa: CASSLVALRGDTDTQYF

v_call: TRBV5-1
j_call: TRBJ1-2
clone_size: .
d_call: .
cdr3_length: 17
cdr3_nt: TGCGCCAGCAGCTTGGGGGCGGCAGCTCAGGGAGGCTATGGCTACACCTTC
cdr3_aa: CASSLGAAAQGGYGYTF

v_call: TRBV6-6
j_call: TRBJ1-3
clone_size: .
d_call: .
cdr3_length: 16
cdr3_nt: TGTGCCAGCCTAAAGACAGGAGAGTACTCTGGAAACACCATATATTTT
cdr3_aa: CASLKTGEYSGNTIYF

v_call: TRBV6-6
j_call: TRBJ1-1
clone_size: .
d_call: .
cdr3_length: 12
cdr3_nt: TGTGCCAGCATCACGGGCGCCCTTGAAGCTTTCTTT
cdr3_aa: CASITGALEAFF

v_call: TRBV30
j_call: TRBJ2-5
clone_size: .
d_call: TRBD1
cdr3_length: 14
cdr3_nt: TGTGCCTGGAGTGCCGGACAGGGCGGGGAGACCCAGTACTTC
cdr3_aa: CAWSAGQGGETQYF

v_call: TRBV7-7
j_call: TRBJ1-1
clone_size: .
d_call: TRBD1
cdr3_length: 16
cdr3_nt: TGTGCTAGCAGCTTACCAGGGGGTCGGGGCAACACTGAAGCTTTCTTT
cdr3_aa: CASSLPGGRGNTEAFF

v_call: TRBV2
j_call: TRBJ1-4
clone_size: .
d_call: .
cdr3_length: 12
cdr3_nt: TGTGCCAGCAGGGGCAGGAATGAAAAACTGTTTTTT
cdr3_aa: CASRGRNEKLFF

v_call: TRBV5-5
j_call: TRBJ1-2
clone_size: .
d_call: .
cdr3_length: 12
cdr3_nt: TGTGCCAGCAGCTTGGAGGCCTATGGCTACACCTTC
cdr3_aa: CASSLEAYGYTF

v_call: TRBV7-2
j_call: TRBJ1-2
clone_size: .
d_call: TRBD1
cdr3_length: 15
cdr3_nt: TGTGCCAGCAGCCCAGGGACAGGGGGCGTCTATGGCTACACCTTC
cdr3_aa: CASSPGTGGVYGYTF

v_call: TRBV6-5
j_call: TRBJ1-2
clone_size: .
d_call: .
cdr3_length: 14
cdr3_nt: TGTGCCAGCAGTTACGCCGGGACTACGGGTGGCTACACCTTC
cdr3_aa: CASSYAGTTGGYTF

v_call: TRBV5-6
j_call: TRBJ1-2
clone_size: once
d_call: .
cdr3_length: 13
cdr3_nt: TGTGCCAGCAGCTTGAAAAGGGTCAGTGGCTACACCTTC
cdr3_aa: CASSLKRVSGYTF

v_call: TRBV4-1
j_call: TRBJ2-5
clone_size: .
d_call: TRBD2
cdr3_length: 17
cdr3_nt: TGCGCCAGCAGCCAAGACTATCAGCGGGGGGGCCCCAAGACCCAGTACTTC
cdr3_aa: CASSQDYQRGGPKTQYF

v_call: TRBV7-9
j_call: TRBJ2-3
clone_size: .
d_call: .
cdr3_length: 12
cdr3_nt: TGTGCCAGCAGATATAACACAGATACGCAGTATTTT
cdr3_aa: CASRYNTDTQYF

v_call: TRBV4-1
j_call: TRBJ1-5
clone_size: .
d_call: .
cdr3_length: 15
cdr3_nt: TGCGCCAGCAGCCATGATAGCGACAGAAATCAGCCCCAGCATTTT
cdr3_aa: CASSHDSDRNQPQHF

v_call: TRBV6-6
j_call: TRBJ1-2
clone_size: .
d_call: TRBD1
cdr3_length: 13
cdr3_nt: TGTGCCAGCAGGAGACAGGGGGAAGGCGGCTACACCTTC
cdr3_aa: CASRRQGEGGYTF

v_call: TRBV27
j_call: TRBJ1-3
clone_size: .
d_call: .
cdr3_length: 14
cdr3_nt: TGTGCCAGCAGCTGGGACCCCTCTGGAAACACCATATATTTT
cdr3_aa: CASSWDPSGNTIYF

v_call: TRBV25-1
j_call: TRBJ2-6
clone_size: .
d_call: .
cdr3_length: 12
cdr3_nt: TGTGCCAGCCAGGGGGGGGCCAACGTCCTGACTTTC
cdr3_aa: CASQGGANVLTF

v_call: TRBV5-1
j_call: TRBJ1-6
clone_size: .
d_call: .
cdr3_length: 15
cdr3_nt: TGCGCCAGCAGCCTGGACGGGGGCGTGGGGTCACCCCTCCACTTT
cdr3_aa: CASSLDGGVGSPLHF

v_call: TRBV7-6
j_call: TRBJ2-5
clone_size: .
d_call: .
cdr3_length: 13
cdr3_nt: TGTGCCAGCAGCCCGGGGGCCGGGGAGACCCAGTACTTC
cdr3_aa: CASSPGAGETQYF

v_call: TRBV7-2
j_call: TRBJ2-1
clone_size: .
d_call: TRBD2
cdr3_length: 18
cdr3_nt: TGTGCCAGCAGCTTAGTCCCCTTAGCGGGGGACAACTACAATGAGCAGTTCTTC
cdr3_aa: CASSLVPLAGDNYNEQFF